The present TCR beta chain was sequenced within a study of T cell repertoires in cytomegalovirus infection. TCRdb passed the reads through MiXCR, listing each CDR3 protein once. The table lists some 920,000 distinct CDR3 sequences, 25% to 40% of them singletons. This clonotype was counted a few times. The antigen is not known. Study-level findings and limits: Across the ex vivo response, the dominant clonotypes were HLA-C-restricted CMV-specific TCR beta clonotypes. Using cumulative public TCR beta family frequency, the authors identified those who carried CMV together with the relevant HLA.

The CDR3 is 15 amino acids. The V and J ends lost 4 bases and 0 bases respectively, with 12 bases between them. The germline V gene encodes CDR1 MNHEY and CDR2 SMNVEV (reference sequence). The source material was cultured CD8+ T cells from PBMCs, sampled from culture after CMV antigen stimulation. The receptor's source is a human donor in good health (CMV status not recorded). Some clones in this sample may be carry-over from other donors' samples. The chain is built from TRBV27 and TRBJ2-5; D is perhaps TRBD2 (5 bases). The CDR3 DNA reads TGTGCCAGCAGTTGGACTTACGATTACCAAGAGACCCAGTACTTC. It is translated as CASSWTYDYQETQYF.